Each of the 23 T cell receptor beta chains below was sequenced from the same sample in a study of molecular identifiers for immune sequencing clone quantification. TCRdb re-derived calls from the PCR reads in MiXCR, one entry per CDR3 protein. The data show under 75,000 distinct CDR3 sequences, approximately 18% seen once. Source material: naive CD8+ T cells from blood, with Jurkat cell RNA spiked in. The sample's subset: FACS-sorted CD8+CD4-CCR7+CD45RA+ naive T cells. These receptors were obtained from a human donor in good health. Some libraries in this study had Jurkat cell RNA spiked in.

Comments on this clonotype: At one boundary the junction diverges from the germline segment, which might be a read error. The chain joins TRBV9 to TRBJ2-2; a possible D gene is TRBD2 (5 bases). The CDR3 is made up of 13 amino acids. CDR1 and CDR2 (germline): SGDLS, YYNGEE. The CDR3 spells CASGVAGIGELFF. The CDR3, as DNA: TGTGCCAGCGGCGTAGCCGGGATCGGGGAGCTGTTTTTT.

To note about this clonotype: This may be a read error: a much more frequent sequence differs by one nucleotide. V is TRBV29-1 and J is TRBJ1-2; the D is unclear. The germline CDR1 and CDR2 sequences are SQVTM and ANQGSEA. The CDR3 sequence is 14 residues long. Written as DNA, the CDR3 is TGCAGCGTTGGTAGGCACACAGAAGCCTATGGCCACACCTTC. It is translated as CSVGRHTEAYGHTF. Full variable domain (outside the CDR3, taken from reference TRBV29-1 and TRBJ1-2): SAVISQKPSRDICQRGTSLTIQCQVDSQVTMMFWYRQQPGQSLTLIATANQGSEATYESGFVIDKFPISRPNLTFSTLTVSNMSPEDSSIYLCSVGRHTEAYGHTFGSGTRLTVV.

The table lists this clonotype with many counts. The V and J genes are TRBV4-1 and TRBJ2-7, with 7 bases fitting TRBD1. Germline V gene lookup returns CDR1 MGHRA and CDR2 YSYEKL. J gave up 3 bases and V 4 bases, and 9 bases lay outside the gene matches. This CDR3 contains 15 residues. CDR3 sequence: CASSRVSTGNYEQYF. The CDR3 DNA is TGCGCCAGCAGCCGCGTATCGACAGGGAACTACGAGCAGTACTTC.

This clonotype was counted many times. CDR3 nucleotide sequence: TGTGCCAGCAGCTCGTGGGGGGAGGTCTCCTACAATGAGCAGTTCTTC. Amino acids: CASSSWGEVSYNEQFF. This chain joins TRBV7-2 and TRBJ2-1; perhaps TRBD2 as D (6 bases). Deletions cut 4 bases from V and 0 bases from J, with 13 bases between. Germline V CDR1 and CDR2: SGHTA, FQGNSA. This CDR3 region has 16 residues.

This clonotype was seen ten or more times. The chain has TRBV11-2 and TRBJ1-2; a weak D match, TRBD1 (6 bases). Between the trimmed V and J ends, which lost 5 bases and 5 bases, there was a span of 12 bases. Germline values: CDR1 SGHAT, CDR2 FQNNGV. CDR3 length: 13 residues. This CDR3 reads CASSPGQSYGYTF. CDR3 bases: TGTGCCAGCAGCCCTGGACAGTCATATGGCTACACCTTC.

A word on this clonotype: Because the CDR3 is missing its conserved closing phenylalanine or tryptophan, this is likely a read error. This sequence joins TRBV20-1 and TRBJ1-2; no firm D call. The J call may be faulty, since TRBJ2-4 better matches the DNA end. CDR1 and CDR2 (germline): DFQATT, SNEGSKA (reference sequence). This CDR3 comprises 10 residues. The DNA of the CDR3 is TGCAGTGCTAGATGCAGTATTCAGTACGCA. It encodes CSARCSIQYA.

This clonotype was counted only a few times. The rearrangement uses TRBV24-1 and TRBJ2-5; TRBD1 aligns across 11 bases. This CDR3 has 14 residues. The germline CDR1 and CDR2 sequences are KGHDR and SFDVKD. V lost 9 bases and J lost 2; bases outside the gene matches: 4. The CDR3 spells CATGDRGSQETQYF. CDR3 nucleotide sequence: TGTGCCACCGGGGACAGGGGGTCTCAAGAGACCCAGTACTTC.

This clonotype was observed at least ten times. V gene TRBV27 combines with J gene TRBJ2-7; TRBD2 matches 10 bases. The CDR3 is 17 amino acids. J was trimmed by 6 bases and V by 1 base; bases with no gene match: 12. The germline V gene has CDR1 MNHEY and CDR2 SMNVEV (reference sequence). The CDR3 bases are TGTGCCAGCAGTTTATACGGAGGAAGCGGGAGGGCCGTCGAGCAGTACTTC. This codes for CASSLYGGSGRAVEQYF.

This clonotype was found many times. V usage is TRBV20-1 and J usage is TRBJ2-3; 7 positions agree with TRBD1. Germline CDR1 reads DFQATT; CDR2 reads SNEGSKA (reference sequence). Trimming cost V 4 bases and J 1 base; bases outside gene matches: 29. The length of the CDR3 is 22 residues. The CDR3: CSAIAAVLDTGESLLGTDTQYF. The CDR3 DNA reads TGCAGTGCTATTGCCGCAGTGCTAGATACAGGGGAATCTTTGTTGGGCACAGATACGCAGTATTTT.

Note on this clonotype: A much more abundant neighbour one base away suggests this may be a read error. The rearrangement uses TRBV19 and TRBJ2-1; 7 bases are a match to TRBD1. Germline V CDR1 and CDR2: LNHDA, SQIVND (reference sequence). This CDR3 contains 14 residues. The V segment lost 7 bases and the J segment 4 bases; nucleotides outside the gene matches: 7. CDR3 DNA sequence: TGTGCCAGTACAGTACAGGGGAAATACAATGAGCAGTTCTTC. It is translated as CASTVQGKYNEQFF.

This clonotype was picked up many times. The chain is built from TRBV30 and TRBJ2-3, with 7 bases matching TRBD2. CDR1 is GTSNPN and CDR2 is SVGIG in the germline V gene (reference sequence). The V and J ends lost 1 base and 5 bases, in that order; junction bases with no gene match: 27. The CDR3 runs to 21 residues. The CDR3 spells CAWSGTIVAGLPPRLGDTQYF. CDR3 DNA sequence: TGTGCCTGGAGTGGAACGATCGTAGCGGGTTTGCCCCCCCGGTTGGGAGATACGCAGTATTTT.

This clonotype appeared many times. The gene calls are TRBV28 and TRBJ2-1, with TRBD2 identical over 8 bases. This CDR3 region has 17 residues. Germline V gives CDR1 MDHEN, CDR2 SYDVKM. The J segment lost 1 base and the V segment lost 3 bases, leaving 8 bases of the junction unmatched. CDR3 protein: CASSFPKREPSYNEQFF. For the CDR3, the DNA is TGTGCCAGCAGTTTCCCTAAGCGGGAGCCGTCCTACAATGAGCAGTTCTTC.

In this sample, this clonotype turned up many times. This chain connects TRBV24-1 to TRBJ1-2; D may be TRBD1 (6 bases). The CDR3 extends over 16 amino acids. The V gene lost 3 bases and the J gene lost 1 base, with 14 bases spanning the gap. Germline V gene data show CDR1 as KGHDR and CDR2 as SFDVKD. The CDR3 DNA follows: TGTGCCACCAGTGATAAATGGACAGAAAATAACTATGGCTACACCTTC. Translation: CATSDKWTENNYGYTF.

The table lists this clonotype with many counts. V is TRBV27 and J is TRBJ2-3; D call uncertain. V was shortened by 2 bases and J by 0 bases, with 6 bases between the two germline ends. CDR1 is MNHEY, CDR2 SMNVEV, per germline (reference sequence). The CDR3 contains 14 residues. The CDR3 nucleotides are TGTGCCAGCAGTTTAGCTTTTAGCACAGATACGCAGTATTTT. Its translation is CASSLAFSTDTQYF.

This clonotype was counted ten times or more. V usage is TRBV28 and J usage is TRBJ2-5; D is perhaps TRBD1 or TRBD2 (7 bases each). This CDR3 contains 16 residues. The V and J ends lost 2 bases and 4 bases respectively, with 17 bases between them. Per the germline V gene, CDR1 is MDHEN and CDR2 is SYDVKM. In nucleotides, the CDR3 is TGTGCCAGCAGTTTAACAGGGGAGGGAATCGGAGAGACCCAGTACTTC. As protein: CASSLTGEGIGETQYF. The complete variable domain, with remaining parts taken from reference TRBV28 and TRBJ2-5, reads DVKVTQSSRYLVKRTGEKVFLECVQDMDHENMFWYRQDPGLGLRLIYFSYDVKMKEKGDIPEGYSVSREKKERFSLILESASTNQTSMYLCASSLTGEGIGETQYFGPGTRLLVL.

This clonotype was found a few times. The germline gene is not matched at one end of the junction; a read error may be the cause. The CDR3: CASSAGRLSGNTLYF. Written as DNA, the CDR3 is TGTGCCAGCAGTGCGGGACGCCTCTCTGGAAACACCTTATATTTT. This chain joins TRBV12-3 or TRBV12-4 and TRBJ1-3; weak D call: TRBD1 (5 bases). This CDR3 is built from 15 residues.

This clonotype was seen repeatedly, ten times or more. The chain couples TRBV27 to TRBJ2-3; TRBD1 is a possible D gene (6 bases). This CDR3 has 16 amino acids. V gave up 2 bases and J gave up 4 bases, with 16 bases separating them. Germline V gene data show CDR1 as MNHEY and CDR2 as SMNVEV (reference sequence). As DNA, the CDR3 is TGTGCCAGCAGTTTAACAGGGATTTCGAGGTCAGATACGCAGTATTTT. It yields the protein CASSLTGISRSDTQYF.

With regard to this clonotype: This clone may be a read error of a much larger clone one base away. This chain joins TRBV11-2 and TRBJ2-7; a weak D match, TRBD2 (5 bases). The germline V gene encodes CDR1 SGHAT and CDR2 FQNNGV. The CDR3 covers 16 residues. Trimming removed 5 bases at V and 3 bases at J, with 20 bases between. The CDR3 reads CASSTWTRQLHYEQYF. The DNA for the CDR3 is TGTGCCAGCAGCACTTGGACTCGCCAACTCCACTACGAGCAGTACTTC.

Concerning this clonotype itself: A read error may explain this, as a much larger clone is one base away. The chain employs TRBV28 and TRBJ2-7, with D perhaps TRBD1 (5 bases). V was trimmed by 7 bases and J by 7 bases, leaving 20 bases between them. This CDR3 has 14 amino acids. The germline CDR1 and CDR2 sequences are MDHEN and SYDVKM. The CDR3 DNA follows: TGTGCCAGCATCCCTTTGCTTGCAGGGCAAGAGCAGTACTTC. This encodes CASIPLLAGQEQYF.

Note on this clonotype: This could be a read error, since a much larger clone is one nucleotide away. The gene calls are TRBV13 and TRBJ2-7; D unclear. The CDR3 contains 13 residues. Germline assignment: CDR1 PRHDT and CDR2 FYEKMQ (reference sequence). The CDR3 DNA sequence: TGTGCCGGCAGCTCCGGGTCACACTACGAGCAGTACTTC. It specifies CAGSSGSHYEQYF.

This clonotype was picked up a small number of times. The V call is TRBV6-5, the J call TRBJ2-2, with D unresolved. Looked up from germline, CDR1 is MNHEY and CDR2 is SVGAGI. The ends were cut back, 1 base at V and 6 bases at J, with 6 bases in the middle. The CDR3 length is 13 residues. The CDR3 region has the DNA TGTGCCAGCAGTTACTACGGGCCCGGGGAGCTGTTTTTT. Amino acids: CASSYYGPGELFF.

This clonotype was detected many times. The V and J genes are TRBV27 and TRBJ1-5; 8 bases fit TRBD1. CDR3 length: 14 amino acids. Germline CDR1 and CDR2: MNHEY and SMNVEV (reference sequence). V dropped 6 bases and J dropped 7; count of bases not matched to a gene: 8. The CDR3 DNA sequence: TGTGCCAGCAGCACGGACAGGGCAGACCAGCCCCAGCATTTT. Protein product: CASSTDRADQPQHF.

About this clonotype itself: It may be a read error: a sequence one base away is much more abundant. This chain links TRBV27 with TRBJ2-1; D remains unclear. This CDR3 spans 15 amino acids. Deletions cut 4 bases from V and 1 base from J, with 11 bases between. Germline V lookup: CDR1 MNHEY, CDR2 SMNVEV (reference sequence). Here the CDR3 DNA reads TGTGCCAGCAGTTCGACAAAGCGTTCCTACAATGAGCAGTTCTTC. Translation: CASSSTKRSYNEQFF.